The 9 T cell receptor beta chains reported below all come from one sample, sequenced in a study of metastatic and nonmetastatic thyroid tumors. Ahead of thyroid surgery, no patient had received treatment of any kind. TCRdb re-clonotyped the PCR reads via MiXCR. Of tens of thousands of clones listed, about 3.9% were seen once; the top ten hold over 20%. The material sequenced was blood. The receptors were gathered from a female donor with papillary thyroid cancer or a benign thyroid nodule (not recorded which). Some clones in this sample may be carry-over from other donors' samples.

At least ten counts were recorded for this clone. This chain uses TRBV18 with TRBJ2-7; D unclear. V shed 3 bases and J shed 5 bases, with 11 bases lying between them. Per germline, CDR1 KGHSH and CDR2 LQKENI. CDR3 length: 13 residues. The CDR3 bases are TGTGCCAGCTCACCCAACCGCCTCAACGAGCAGTACTTC. This translates into CASSPNRLNEQYF.

Note on this clone: One junction end does not reproduce the germline sequence, and a read error may be involved. The chain has TRBV6-5 and TRBJ1-1; D gene uncertain. This CDR3 spans 13 amino acids. Germline CDR1 and CDR2: MNHEY and SVGAGI. The CDR3 nucleotides are TGTGCCAGTAGTTACTCTCAGGATGTTAAAGCTTTCTTT. Translation: CASSYSQDVKAFF.

This clone was seen at least ten times. The CDR3 region is CASRVAVAKNIQYF. The CDR3 bases are TGTGCCAGCAGGGTAGCGGTAGCCAAAAACATTCAGTACTTC. The V and J genes are TRBV2 and TRBJ2-4; D perhaps matches TRBD2 (6 bases). V was cut by 6 bases and J by 0 bases, with 9 bases left in between. CDR3 length: 14 amino acids. Germline assignment: CDR1 SNHLY and CDR2 FYNNEI.

This clone was picked up many times. This chain joins TRBV5-4 and TRBJ2-3, with TRBD2 matching 15 bases. The CDR3 totals 18 residues. With 2 bases clipped from V and 1 base from J, the junction kept 5 bases outside the gene matches. Per the germline V gene, CDR1 is SGHNT and CDR2 is YYREEE (reference sequence). The CDR3 loop is CASSFRTSGRGGTDTQYF. In nucleotides, the CDR3 is TGTGCCAGCAGCTTTAGGACTAGCGGGAGGGGGGGCACAGATACGCAGTATTTT.

This clone has more than one count but fewer than ten. The chain links TRBV19 to TRBJ1-6; D gene uncertain. Trimming stripped 4 bases from V and 3 bases from J, with 7 bases between. The V gene's germline CDR1 is LNHDA and CDR2 SQIVND (reference sequence). The CDR3 has 14 amino acids. CDR3: CASSTGSYNSPLHF. The CDR3, as DNA: TGTGCCAGTAGTACCGGGAGCTATAATTCACCCCTCCACTTT.

This clone was seen more than once but under ten times. This chain links TRBV15 with TRBJ2-1, with 9 bases identical to TRBD2. The CDR3 has 14 amino acids. Trimming removed 1 base from V and 8 bases from J; junction bases left unmatched: 3. CDR1 and CDR2 (germline): LNHNV, YYDKDF (reference sequence). CDR3 loop: CATSRVGGRDEQFF. The CDR3 DNA reads as TGTGCCACCAGCAGAGTTGGCGGGAGGGATGAGCAGTTCTTC. Full variable domain (remainder filled in from reference TRBV15 and TRBJ2-1): DAMVIQNPRYQVTQFGKPVTLSCSQTLNHNVMYWYQQKSSQAPKLLFHYYDKDFNNEADTPDNFQSRRPNTSFCFLDIRSPGLGDTAMYLCATSRVGGRDEQFFGPGTRLTVL.

V usage is TRBV7-8 and J usage is TRBJ1-2; a weak D match, TRBD1 (5 bases). V lost 5 bases, J lost 8 bases, and 21 bases lay in between. The CDR3 has 15 residues. The germline V gene encodes CDR1 SGHVS and CDR2 FQNEAQ. CDR3 DNA sequence: TGTGCCAGCAGCCCTGGGGCGGAGGCAATAGGAGGCTACACCTTC. Amino acids: CASSPGAEAIGGYTF. Drawing the rest from reference TRBV7-8 and TRBJ1-2, the complete variable domain is GAGVSQSPRYKVAKRGQDVALRCDPISGHVSLFWYQQALGQGPEFLTYFQNEAQLDKSGLPSDRFFAERPEGSVSTLKIQRTQQEDSAVYLCASSPGAEAIGGYTFGSGTRLTVV.

This clone was seen a few times. V and J are TRBV15 and TRBJ2-7, with TRBD2 matching over 7 bases. Germline V CDR1 and CDR2: LNHNV, YYDKDF (reference sequence). V was clipped by 2 bases and J by 3 bases; unmatched bases: 1. CDR3 size: 13 residues. CDR3 bases: TGTGCCACCAGCAGACGGGGGGACTACGAGCAGTACGTC. Translation gives CATSRRGDYEQYV.

This clone was found a few times. A single base separates this from a much larger clone, so it may be a read error. Additional DNA sequences in this sample encode the identical CDR3. The V gene is TRBV20-1, the J gene TRBJ2-7; 7 bases line up with TRBD2. Germline CDR1 reads DFQATT; CDR2 reads SNEGSKA (reference sequence). The CDR3 runs 13 residues. In DNA form, the CDR3 reads TGCGGTGCGAGTAGCGGGTTCTCCTACGAGCAGTACTTC. It specifies CGASSGFSYEQYF.